These 23 T cell receptor beta chains were sequenced from one sample in a study of blood T cell repertoires in COVID-19. The assay was immunoSEQ multiplex PCR, and TCRdb's table has in-frame clones only and misses some. This table holds under 60,000 clones, 80% to 90% found once. The sample consisted of peripheral blood. Receptors were obtained from a man between 60 and 75 years old with acute or convalescent COVID-19.

This clone was seen only once. V usage is TRBV5-1 and J usage is TRBJ1-2; D perhaps matches TRBD1 (5 bases). The CDR3 extends over 14 amino acids. V dropped 3 bases and J dropped 8 bases, with 17 bases sitting between them. Germline V CDR1 and CDR2: SGHRS, YFSETQ. This CDR3 is CASSSVGGVRGYTF. The CDR3 DNA sequence: TGCGCCAGCAGCTCCGTTGGGGGGGTGCGAGGCTACACCTTC.

The chain links TRBV18 to TRBJ1-5; 11 nucleotides line up with TRBD1. Germline V lookup: CDR1 KGHSH, CDR2 LQKENI. The CDR3 runs 19 residues. The J segment lost 1 base and the V segment lost 3 bases, leaving 11 bases of the junction unmatched. The CDR3 DNA sequence: TGTGCCAGCTCACCGACCGGGACAGGGGGTCTAGGAAGCAATCAGCCCCAGCATTTT. Translated, it gives CASSPTGTGGLGSNQPQHF.

The J gene is TRBJ1-1, the V gene TRBV13; D unclear. This CDR3 region has 13 residues. V lost 6 bases and J lost 2, with 10 bases in between. Per the germline V gene, CDR1 is PRHDT and CDR2 is FYEKMQ (reference sequence). The CDR3 sequence is CASSTTGNTEAFF. The CDR3 DNA is TGTGCCAGCAGTACGACGGGAAACACTGAAGCTTTCTTT.

This sequence joins TRBV7-2 and TRBJ1-4; a possible D gene is TRBD1 (6 bases). The CDR3 length is 14 residues. The germline V gene encodes CDR1 SGHTA and CDR2 FQGNSA. V was pared by 4 bases and J by 7 bases, with 13 bases between. Here the CDR3 reads CASSSGTRGEKLFF. The CDR3 region has the DNA TGTGCCAGCAGCTCAGGGACACGGGGTGAAAAACTGTTTTTT.

V and J are TRBV6-5 and TRBJ1-1; D might be TRBD1 (6 bases). CDR3 length: 14 amino acids. Per germline, CDR1 MNHEY and CDR2 SVGAGI. Trimming cost V 6 bases and J 2 bases, with 13 bases left between them. The CDR3 is CASRPGQRNTEAFF. CDR3 coding DNA: TGTGCCAGCAGACCTGGACAGAGAAACACTGAAGCTTTCTTT.

The gene calls are TRBV6-5 and TRBJ2-1, with a tentative D call TRBD1 (6 bases). Per germline, CDR1 MNHEY and CDR2 SVGAGI. The CDR3 extends over 15 amino acids. Deletions cut 7 bases from V and 1 base from J, with 14 bases between. The CDR3 reads CASTSETGSYNEQFF. CDR3 sequence (DNA): TGTGCCAGCACCTCGGAGACAGGATCCTACAATGAGCAGTTCTTC.

In nucleotides, the CDR3 is TGTGCCTGGAGTGCCAGCTACAATGAGCAGTTCTTC. Its protein is CAWSASYNEQFF. This chain links TRBV30 with TRBJ2-1; no clear D gene. CDR3 length: 12 amino acids. V lost 1 base and J lost 3, with 4 bases in between. Germline V CDR1 and CDR2: GTSNPN, SVGIG (reference sequence).

V is TRBV7-6 and J is TRBJ2-7, with 7 nucleotides matching TRBD1. Trimming cost V 5 bases and J 4 bases; bases outside gene matches: 14. The length of the CDR3 is 16 residues. Germline values: CDR1 SGHVS, CDR2 FNYEAQ. CDR3 region: CASSRGPPGTAYEQYF. In nucleotides, the CDR3 is TGTGCCAGCAGCCGGGGACCGCCCGGGACAGCGTACGAGCAGTACTTC.

The chain has TRBV2 and TRBJ2-6, with 7 bases fitting TRBD2. The J segment lost 4 bases and the V segment lost 6 bases, leaving 6 bases of the junction unmatched. This CDR3 contains 15 residues. CDR1 and CDR2 from the germline V gene are SNHLY and FYNNEI. The CDR3 sequence is CASRAGEGGANVLTF. The DNA for the CDR3 is TGTGCCAGCAGGGCTGGGGAGGGCGGGGCCAACGTCCTGACTTTC.

The V and J genes are TRBV19 and TRBJ2-2; D gene ambiguous. V was trimmed by 10 bases and J by 3 bases, leaving 12 bases between them. There are 13 residues in the CDR3. The germline gives CDR1 LNHDA, CDR2 SQIVND (reference sequence). This chain's CDR3 is CATVPRYTGELFF. CDR3 DNA sequence: TGTGCCACTGTTCCTAGGTACACCGGGGAGCTGTTTTTT.

V and J are TRBV6-1 and TRBJ2-1; 7 positions agree with TRBD2. The V segment lost 2 bases and the J segment 3 bases; nucleotides outside the gene matches: 7. Germline CDR1 and CDR2: MNHNS and SASEGT. CDR3 length: 16 residues. Here the CDR3 DNA reads TGTGCCAGCAGTGAACTTCCTAGCGGCCGCTACAATGAGCAGTTCTTC. It encodes CASSELPSGRYNEQFF.

The chain is built from TRBV19 and TRBJ2-7; 7 nucleotides agree with TRBD1. CDR1 and CDR2 (germline): LNHDA, SQIVND (reference sequence). CDR3 size: 16 residues. The trim removed 8 bases at V and 0 bases at J, leaving 13 bases unmatched. This chain's CDR3 is CASGPLGQAYSYEQYF. The CDR3 nucleotides read TGTGCCAGTGGCCCGCTAGGACAGGCTTACTCCTACGAGCAGTACTTC.

The V and J genes are TRBV6-5 and TRBJ1-3, with D possibly matching TRBD1 (6 bases). Trimming took 5 bases from V and 0 from J, leaving 11 bases between them. CDR1 is MNHEY, CDR2 SVGAGI, per germline. The CDR3 consists of 15 residues. The CDR3 region has the DNA TGTGCCAGCAGTAGGGGGGGGAACTCTGGAAACACCATATATTTT. Translating it yields CASSRGGNSGNTIYF.

V gene TRBV4-1 combines with J gene TRBJ2-5; TRBD2 is a possible D gene (7 bases). This CDR3 is 15 amino acids long. The V end was cut by 3 bases, the J end by 7 bases, with 18 bases between. Germline V gene lookup returns CDR1 MGHRA and CDR2 YSYEKL. In DNA form, the CDR3 reads TGCGCCAGCAGCCAGACAGAGGGGGGGGAGTTGACCCAGTACTTC. The encoded protein is CASSQTEGGELTQYF.

This chain links TRBV11-2 with TRBJ2-1, with a weak D call TRBD2 (6 bases). With 8 bases removed from V and 4 bases from J, the gap between germline ends came to 12 bases. The CDR3 covers 13 residues. Germline values: CDR1 SGHAT, CDR2 FQNNGV. The CDR3 sequence: CASLAGGYNEQFF. The CDR3 region has the DNA TGTGCCAGCCTTGCCGGGGGTTACAATGAGCAGTTCTTC.

CDR3 loop: CASRGGWNTEAFF. The CDR3 bases are TGTGCCAGCAGAGGAGGATGGAACACTGAAGCTTTCTTT. This sequence joins TRBV2 and TRBJ1-1; D unclear. This CDR3 comprises 13 residues. Germline-derived CDR1 and CDR2 are SNHLY and FYNNEI. Deletions cut 6 bases from V and 1 base from J, with 9 bases between.

The CDR3 DNA is TGCAGCGTTATAGGAGGAAGGGATTGGAATGGCTACACCTTC. This encodes CSVIGGRDWNGYTF. The V and J genes are TRBV29-1 and TRBJ1-2; D ambiguous. CDR3 length: 14 amino acids. Germline CDR1 reads SQVTM; CDR2 reads ANQGSEA. V lost 5 bases and J lost 6, with 19 bases in between. Full variable domain (rest looked up from reference TRBV29-1 and TRBJ1-2): SAVISQKPSRDICQRGTSLTIQCQVDSQVTMMFWYRQQPGQSLTLIATANQGSEATYESGFVIDKFPISRPNLTFSTLTVSNMSPEDSSIYLCSVIGGRDWNGYTFGSGTRLTVV.

This clone was counted a single time. The rearrangement uses TRBV5-1 and TRBJ2-4; TRBD1 aligns across 9 bases. V lost 2 bases, J lost 3 bases, and 15 bases stayed unmatched. Per the germline V gene, CDR1 is SGHRS and CDR2 is YFSETQ. The CDR3 has 19 residues. The DNA of the CDR3 is TGCGCCAGCAGCTTTACCGGGACAGGGTGGGGAGCGGTCAAAAACATTCAGTACTTC. Its translation is CASSFTGTGWGAVKNIQYF. The full variable domain, with the rest looked up from reference TRBV5-1 and TRBJ2-4, is KAGVTQTPRYLIKTRGQQVTLSCSPISGHRSVSWYQQTPGQGLQFLFEYFSETQRNKGNFPGRFSGRQFSNSRSEMNVSTLELGDSALYLCASSFTGTGWGAVKNIQYFGAGTRLSVL.

This chain connects TRBV7-9 to TRBJ1-2; TRBD1 might be the D (5 bases). The CDR3 is 12 residues long. Germline CDR1 reads SEHNR; CDR2 reads FQNEAQ (reference sequence). V was pared by 4 bases and J by 3 bases, with 6 bases between. The CDR3 loop is CASSSGYYGYTF. CDR3 nucleotides: TGTGCCAGCAGCTCAGGGTACTATGGCTACACCTTC.

This clone was counted only a few times. V usage is TRBV19 and J usage is TRBJ1-4; D is perhaps TRBD1 (6 bases). Trimming removed 4 bases from V and 7 bases from J, with 13 bases in between. The CDR3 is 14 amino acids. The germline V gene encodes CDR1 LNHDA and CDR2 SQIVND (reference sequence). The CDR3: CASSTPGVVEKLFF. CDR3 nucleotide sequence: TGTGCCAGTAGTACCCCAGGGGTGGTTGAAAAACTGTTTTTT.

The chain uses TRBV7-8 and TRBJ1-3, with TRBD1 matching 7 bases. The CDR3 totals 15 residues. Germline trimming cut 0 bases from V and 4 bases from J; bases unmatched to any gene: 3. The germline V gene encodes CDR1 SGHVS and CDR2 FQNEAQ. This CDR3 is CASSLAGTVGNTIYF. For the CDR3, the DNA is TGTGCCAGCAGCTTAGCCGGGACAGTGGGAAACACCATATATTTT.

This chain uses TRBV10-2 with TRBJ2-1; TRBD1 might be the D (5 bases). The ends were cut back, 4 bases at V and 1 base at J, with 20 bases in the middle. The CDR3 covers 18 residues. Looked up from germline, CDR1 is WSHSY and CDR2 is SAAADI. This CDR3 is CASSVARVALDSYNEQFF. As DNA, the CDR3 is TGCGCCAGCAGTGTCGCCAGGGTTGCGTTAGATTCCTACAATGAGCAGTTCTTC.

This clone came up once. The V gene is TRBV5-1, the J gene TRBJ1-6; the match to TRBD1 covers 10 bases. Germline lookup yields CDR1 SGHRS and CDR2 YFSETQ. V was pared by 4 bases and J by 4 bases, with 5 bases of the junction left unmatched. The CDR3 runs to 16 residues. The CDR3 loop reads CASSAGTGEYNSPLHF. The CDR3 region has the DNA TGCGCCAGCAGCGCCGGGACAGGGGAGTATAATTCACCCCTCCACTTT.